This T cell receptor (beta chain) was documented in a study of CD8+CD57+ T cells in acquired aplastic anemia. Patients chosen for sequencing had shown CD8+CD57+ cell expansion by flow cytometry. Profiling of TCR beta VDJ combinations and CDR3 sequences used genomic DNA as template. TCRdb re-analysed the reads in MiXCR, keeping a single row per CDR3 protein. This table has approximately 470,000 distinct CDR3 sequences, about a third appearing once. This TCR was recovered from a human donor with aplastic anemia. The sequenced sample was sorted CD4+, CD8+, or CD8+CD57+ T cells (not recorded which) from PBMCs.

This chain's CDR3 is CASSPDSEQFF. CDR3 DNA: TGTGCCAGCAGCCCAGACAGTGAGCAGTTCTTC. The chain uses TRBV7-2 and TRBJ2-1, with D possibly being TRBD1 (5 bases). Per germline, CDR1 SGHTA and CDR2 FQGNSA. The CDR3 sequence is 11 residues long. Trimming took off 5 bases at V and 9 bases at J, with 8 bases between the two ends.